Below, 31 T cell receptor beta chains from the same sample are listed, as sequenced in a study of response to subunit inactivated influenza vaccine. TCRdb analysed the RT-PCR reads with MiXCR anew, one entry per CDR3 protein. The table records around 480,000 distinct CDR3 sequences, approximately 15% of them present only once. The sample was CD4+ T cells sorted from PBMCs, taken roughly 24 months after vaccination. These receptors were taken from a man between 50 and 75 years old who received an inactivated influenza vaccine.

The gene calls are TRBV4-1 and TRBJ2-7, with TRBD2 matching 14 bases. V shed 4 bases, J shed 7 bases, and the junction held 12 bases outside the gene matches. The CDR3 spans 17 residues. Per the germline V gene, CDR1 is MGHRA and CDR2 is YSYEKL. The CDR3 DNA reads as TGCGCCAGCAGCCGACTTGCCGGGACTAGCGGGAGTCGAGAGCAGTACTTC. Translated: CASSRLAGTSGSREQYF.

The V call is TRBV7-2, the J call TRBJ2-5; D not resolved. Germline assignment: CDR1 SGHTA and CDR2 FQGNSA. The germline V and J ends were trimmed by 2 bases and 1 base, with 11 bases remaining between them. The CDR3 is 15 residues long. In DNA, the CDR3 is TGTGCCAGCAGCTTAAACTGGCGTCCCCAAGAGACCCAGTACTTC. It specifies CASSLNWRPQETQYF.

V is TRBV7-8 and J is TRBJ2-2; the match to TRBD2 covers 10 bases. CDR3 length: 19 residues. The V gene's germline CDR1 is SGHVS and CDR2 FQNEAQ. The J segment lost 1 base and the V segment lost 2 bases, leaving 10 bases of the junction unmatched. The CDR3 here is CASSLLTSGFPRNTGELFF. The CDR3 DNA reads TGTGCCAGCAGCTTATTGACTAGCGGGTTTCCGAGGAACACCGGGGAGCTGTTTTTT.

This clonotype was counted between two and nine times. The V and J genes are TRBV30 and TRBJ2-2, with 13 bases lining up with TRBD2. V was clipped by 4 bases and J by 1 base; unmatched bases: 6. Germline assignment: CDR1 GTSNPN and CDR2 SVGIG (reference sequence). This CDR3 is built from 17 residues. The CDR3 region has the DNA TGTGCCTGGACCCCCGGGACTAGCGGGATGAACACCGGGGAGCTGTTTTTT. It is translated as CAWTPGTSGMNTGELFF. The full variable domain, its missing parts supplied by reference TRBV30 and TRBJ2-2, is SQTIHQWPATLVQPVGSPLSLECTVEGTSNPNLYWYRQAAGRGLQLLFYSVGIGQISSEVPQNLSASRPQDRQFILSSKKLLLSDSGFYLCAWTPGTSGMNTGELFFGEGSRLTVL.

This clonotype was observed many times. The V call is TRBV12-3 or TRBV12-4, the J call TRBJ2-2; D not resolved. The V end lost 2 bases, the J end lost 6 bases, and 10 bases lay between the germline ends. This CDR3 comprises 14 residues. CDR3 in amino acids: CASSLRVWPGELFF. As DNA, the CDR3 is TGTGCCAGCAGTTTAAGGGTCTGGCCCGGGGAGCTGTTTTTT.

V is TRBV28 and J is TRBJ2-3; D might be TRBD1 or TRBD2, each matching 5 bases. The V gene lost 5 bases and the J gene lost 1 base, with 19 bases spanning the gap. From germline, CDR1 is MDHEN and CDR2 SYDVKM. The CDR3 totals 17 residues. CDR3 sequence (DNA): TGTGCCAGCAGTCCAGCGTCGGGGCAGGGAGGCACAGATACGCAGTATTTT. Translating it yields CASSPASGQGGTDTQYF.

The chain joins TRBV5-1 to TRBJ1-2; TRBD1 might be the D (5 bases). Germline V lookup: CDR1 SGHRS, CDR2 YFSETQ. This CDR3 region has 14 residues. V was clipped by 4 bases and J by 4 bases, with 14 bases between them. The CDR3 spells CASSGDSIIYGYTF. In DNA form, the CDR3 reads TGCGCCAGCAGCGGTGACAGCATCATCTATGGCTACACCTTC.

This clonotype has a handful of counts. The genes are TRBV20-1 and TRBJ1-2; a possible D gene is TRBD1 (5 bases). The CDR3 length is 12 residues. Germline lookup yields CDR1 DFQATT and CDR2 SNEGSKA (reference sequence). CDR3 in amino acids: CSIGGGTYGYTF. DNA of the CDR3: TGCTCTATAGGAGGAGGGACCTATGGCTACACCTTC.

This chain's CDR3 is CASSHASGTLRNYEQYF. The CDR3, as DNA: TGTGCCAGCAGCCATGCCTCCGGGACCCTGAGGAACTACGAGCAGTACTTC. The chain carries TRBV3-1 and TRBJ2-7; D may correspond to TRBD1 or TRBD2 (5 bases each). V dropped 3 bases and J dropped 3 bases, with 21 bases sitting between them. Germline V gene sequence: CDR1 LGHDT, CDR2 YNNKEL (reference sequence). The CDR3 consists of 17 residues.

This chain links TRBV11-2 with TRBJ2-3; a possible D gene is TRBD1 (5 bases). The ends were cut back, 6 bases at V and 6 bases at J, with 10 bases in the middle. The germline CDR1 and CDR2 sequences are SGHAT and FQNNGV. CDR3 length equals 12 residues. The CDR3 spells CASRGASDTQYF. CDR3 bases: TGTGCCAGCAGAGGGGCCTCCGATACGCAGTATTTT.

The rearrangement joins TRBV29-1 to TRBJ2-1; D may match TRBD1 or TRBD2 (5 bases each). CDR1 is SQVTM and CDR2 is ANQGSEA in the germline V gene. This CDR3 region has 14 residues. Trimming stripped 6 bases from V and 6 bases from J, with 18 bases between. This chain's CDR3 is CSVAGTRSANEQFF. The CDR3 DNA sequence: TGCAGCGTCGCCGGGACCCGCTCCGCCAATGAGCAGTTCTTC.

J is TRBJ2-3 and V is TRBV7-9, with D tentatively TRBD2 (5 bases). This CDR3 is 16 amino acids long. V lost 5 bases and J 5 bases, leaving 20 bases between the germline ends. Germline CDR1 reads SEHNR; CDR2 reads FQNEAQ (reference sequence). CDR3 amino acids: CASSPWARSRGDTQYF. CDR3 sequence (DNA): TGTGCCAGCAGCCCCTGGGCCCGCTCCCGGGGAGATACGCAGTATTTT.

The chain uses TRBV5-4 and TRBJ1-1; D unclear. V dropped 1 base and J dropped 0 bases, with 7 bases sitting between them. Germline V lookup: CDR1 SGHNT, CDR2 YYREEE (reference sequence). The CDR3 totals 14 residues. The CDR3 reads CASSLLGMNTEAFF. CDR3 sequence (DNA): TGTGCCAGCAGCTTGTTAGGGATGAACACTGAAGCTTTCTTT.

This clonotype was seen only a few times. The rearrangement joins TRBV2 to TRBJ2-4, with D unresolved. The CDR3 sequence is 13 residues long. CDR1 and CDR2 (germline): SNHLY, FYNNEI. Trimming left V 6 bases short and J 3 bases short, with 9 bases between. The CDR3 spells CASRTSHKNIQYF. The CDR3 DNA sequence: TGTGCCAGCAGGACCAGCCACAAAAACATTCAGTACTTC.

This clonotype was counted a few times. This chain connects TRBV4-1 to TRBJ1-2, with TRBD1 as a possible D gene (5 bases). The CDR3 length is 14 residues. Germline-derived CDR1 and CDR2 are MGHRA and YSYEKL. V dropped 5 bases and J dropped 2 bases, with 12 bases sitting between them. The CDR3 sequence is CASSKPGANYGYTF. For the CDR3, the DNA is TGCGCCAGCAGCAAACCCGGGGCAAACTATGGCTACACCTTC.

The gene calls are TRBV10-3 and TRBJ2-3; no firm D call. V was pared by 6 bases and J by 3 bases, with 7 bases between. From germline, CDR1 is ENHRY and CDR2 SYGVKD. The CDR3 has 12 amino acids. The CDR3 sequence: CAISDPTDTQYF. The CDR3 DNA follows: TGTGCCATCAGCGACCCTACAGATACGCAGTATTTT.

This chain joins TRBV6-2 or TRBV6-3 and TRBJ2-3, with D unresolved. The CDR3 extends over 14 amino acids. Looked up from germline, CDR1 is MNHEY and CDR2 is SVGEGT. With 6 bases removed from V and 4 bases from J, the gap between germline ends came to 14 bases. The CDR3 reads CASRRAYMADTQYF. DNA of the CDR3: TGTGCCAGCAGGAGAGCGTATATGGCAGATACGCAGTATTTT.

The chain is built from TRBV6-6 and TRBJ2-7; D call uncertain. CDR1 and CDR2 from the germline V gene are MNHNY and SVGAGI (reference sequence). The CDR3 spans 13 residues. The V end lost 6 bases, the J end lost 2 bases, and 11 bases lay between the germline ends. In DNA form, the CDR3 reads TGTGCCAGCAGGCAGCTGGTTGCCTACGAGCAGTACTTC. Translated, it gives CASRQLVAYEQYF.

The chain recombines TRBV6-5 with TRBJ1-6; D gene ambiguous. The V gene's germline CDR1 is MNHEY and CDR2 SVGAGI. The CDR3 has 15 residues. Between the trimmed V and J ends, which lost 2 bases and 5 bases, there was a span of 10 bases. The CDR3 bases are TGTGCCAGCAGTTACAGGCCGACTAATAATTCACCCCTCCACTTT. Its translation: CASSYRPTNNSPLHF.

The CDR3 bases are TGCAGTGCTAGATGGGTACTAGCGACAGATACGCAGTATTTT. Translation: CSARWVLATDTQYF. The rearrangement links TRBV20-1 to TRBJ2-3; the match to TRBD2 covers 7 bases. Germline CDR1 reads DFQATT; CDR2 reads SNEGSKA (reference sequence). CDR3 size: 14 residues. V dropped 2 bases and J dropped 3; count of bases not matched to a gene: 5.

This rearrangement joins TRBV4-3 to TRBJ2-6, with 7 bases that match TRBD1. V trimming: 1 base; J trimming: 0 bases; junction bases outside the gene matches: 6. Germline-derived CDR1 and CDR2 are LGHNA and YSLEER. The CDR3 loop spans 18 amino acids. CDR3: CASSQAGQRSSGANVLTF. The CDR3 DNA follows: TGCGCCAGCAGCCAAGCGGGACAGAGGAGCTCTGGGGCCAACGTCCTGACTTTC.

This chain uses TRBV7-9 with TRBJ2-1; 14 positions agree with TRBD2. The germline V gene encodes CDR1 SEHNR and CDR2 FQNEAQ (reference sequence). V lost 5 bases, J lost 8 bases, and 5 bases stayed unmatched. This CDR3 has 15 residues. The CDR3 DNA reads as TGTGCCAGCAGCCTGACTAGCGGGAGGGCCTATGAGCAGTTCTTC. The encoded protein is CASSLTSGRAYEQFF.

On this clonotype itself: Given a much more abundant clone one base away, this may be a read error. The CDR3 protein is CATRDSTDTQYF. The DNA of the CDR3 is TGTGCCACCAGAGACAGCACAGATACGCAGTATTTT. The V call is TRBV24-1, the J call TRBJ2-3; D not resolved. This CDR3 has 12 residues. The germline CDR1 and CDR2 sequences are KGHDR and SFDVKD. Deletions cut 7 bases from V and 0 bases from J, with 4 bases between.

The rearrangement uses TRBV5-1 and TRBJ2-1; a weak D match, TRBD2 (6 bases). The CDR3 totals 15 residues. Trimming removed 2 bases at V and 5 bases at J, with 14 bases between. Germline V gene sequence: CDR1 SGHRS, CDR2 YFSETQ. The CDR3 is CASSLLPGTHNEQFF. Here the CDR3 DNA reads TGCGCCAGCAGCTTACTCCCCGGGACTCACAATGAGCAGTTCTTC.

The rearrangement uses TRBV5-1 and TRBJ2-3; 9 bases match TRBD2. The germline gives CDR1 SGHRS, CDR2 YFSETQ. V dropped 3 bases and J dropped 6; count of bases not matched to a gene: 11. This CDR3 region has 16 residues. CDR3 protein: CASSWGSGGRADTQYF. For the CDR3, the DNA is TGCGCCAGCAGCTGGGGTAGCGGGGGCCGGGCTGATACGCAGTATTTT.

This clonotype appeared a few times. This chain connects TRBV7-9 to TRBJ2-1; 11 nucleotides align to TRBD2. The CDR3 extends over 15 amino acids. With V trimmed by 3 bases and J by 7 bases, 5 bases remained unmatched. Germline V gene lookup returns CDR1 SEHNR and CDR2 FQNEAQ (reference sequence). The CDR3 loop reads CASSLTSGMGNEQFF. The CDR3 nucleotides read TGTGCCAGCAGCTTGACTAGCGGGATGGGGAATGAGCAGTTCTTC.

The CDR3 reads CASSRGGVGEQYF. DNA of the CDR3: TGCGCCAGCAGCCGCGGCGGGGTCGGCGAGCAGTACTTC. V gene TRBV5-1 combines with J gene TRBJ2-7; a possible D gene is TRBD2 (6 bases). This CDR3 region has 13 residues. Trimming took 4 bases from V and 6 from J, leaving 14 bases between them. Germline lookup yields CDR1 SGHRS and CDR2 YFSETQ.

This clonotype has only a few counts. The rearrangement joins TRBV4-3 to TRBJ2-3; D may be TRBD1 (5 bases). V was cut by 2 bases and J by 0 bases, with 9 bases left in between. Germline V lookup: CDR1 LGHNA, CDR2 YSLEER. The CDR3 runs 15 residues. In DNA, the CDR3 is TGCGCCAGCAGCCAAACAGGATCTAGCACAGATACGCAGTATTTT. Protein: CASSQTGSSTDTQYF.

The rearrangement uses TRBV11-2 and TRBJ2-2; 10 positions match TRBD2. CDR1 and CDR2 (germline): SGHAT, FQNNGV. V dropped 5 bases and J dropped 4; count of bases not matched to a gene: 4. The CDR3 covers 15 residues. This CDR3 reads CASSLRTSGTGELFF. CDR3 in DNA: TGTGCCAGCAGCCTGAGGACTAGCGGCACCGGGGAGCTGTTTTTT.

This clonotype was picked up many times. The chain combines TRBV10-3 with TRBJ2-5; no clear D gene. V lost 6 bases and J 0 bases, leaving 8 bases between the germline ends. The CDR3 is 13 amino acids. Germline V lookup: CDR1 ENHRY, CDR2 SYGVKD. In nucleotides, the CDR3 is TGTGCCATCAGCCCTCGAAACCAAGAGACCCAGTACTTC. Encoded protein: CAISPRNQETQYF.

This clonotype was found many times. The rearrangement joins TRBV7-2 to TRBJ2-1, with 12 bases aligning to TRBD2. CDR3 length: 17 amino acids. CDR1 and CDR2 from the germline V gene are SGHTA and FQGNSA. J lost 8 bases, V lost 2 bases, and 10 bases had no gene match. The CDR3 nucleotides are TGTGCCAGCAGCTTACCCTTCCTAGCGGGAGGGAGCCATGAGCAGTTCTTC. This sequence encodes CASSLPFLAGGSHEQFF.